This TCR beta chain was documented in a study of T-cell memory formation after mild COVID-19. About the study: TCR clusters mostly belonged to single donors. Broader study findings: Contracting CD8+ clones were enriched in EMRA, CD4+ mainly in CM and EM.

One entry per CDR3 protein results from TCRdb running MiXCR on the 5' RACE reads. The sample lists some 150,000 distinct CDR3 sequences; around 27% were seen once. A note on this clonotype: No antigen is known for it.

The V and J ends lost 6 bases and 2 bases, in that order; junction bases with no gene match: 11. The germline CDR1 and CDR2 sequences are SNHLY and FYNNEI. CDR3 length: 19 amino acids. The sequenced material came from PBMCs or a T cell subset sorted from them (not recorded which). The clonotype was recovered from an adult woman who had mild COVID-19 (a few samples of this study predate the infection). Cell type and time point are not known. V is TRBV2 and J is TRBJ2-1; 15 bases match TRBD2. The CDR3 is CASSNPGTSGGPTYNEQFF. DNA of the CDR3: TGTGCCAGCAGCAACCCCGGGACTAGCGGGGGGCCCACCTACAATGAGCAGTTCTTC.